Sequencing of this TCR beta chain was carried out in a study of control samples from healthy donors and cancer patients (dated by TCRdb to about 2020). The receptor library was made with the immunoSEQ multiplex PCR assay. TCRdb stores this immuneACCESS table with in-frame sequences only. Part of the clones is absent; in the studies checked, under half of the shortfall reflects unresolved V genes, and no reason is known for the rest. The sample table records some 130,000 clones; roughly 92% of these occur just once. The biggest ten clones account for around 6% of the sample. To note about this clone: It lacks a known antigen. Base qualities are not recorded, but no much larger clone differs from it by a single base.

The TCR sequence derives from a man aged 18-30 years in good health. Sequenced material: blood.

Here is the DNA: TGTGCCAGCAGCTTAGAGGGAGGGTATTCACCCCTCCACTTT. Translated, this gives CASSLEGGYSPLHF. The chain is assembled from TRBV7-9 and TRBJ1-6, with no confident D gene call. CDR1 and CDR2 are drawn from the germline V gene (reference sequence): SEHNR, FQNEAQ. V lost 1 base and J lost 8 bases; the stretch between them is 9 bases long. Including the terminal cysteine and phenylalanine, the CDR3 comprises 14 residues. The only DNA kept is the CDR3, 42 bases in frame from the first base.